The text below deals with one TCR beta chain. Its antigen remains unknown. These data originate in a study of T-cell memory formation after mild COVID-19. TCRdb re-called the 5' RACE reads through MiXCR, storing one row per CDR3 protein. Of roughly 130,000 distinct CDR3 sequences in the sample, approximately 17% were seen once. Overall study findings and caveats: Specificity for SARS-CoV-2 was not confirmed among the second-wave clones peaking on day 37.

The sequence was collected from a man younger than 35 who had mild COVID-19 (a few samples of this study predate the infection). Cell type and time point are not known. What was sequenced was PBMCs or a T cell subset sorted from them (not recorded which).

CDR3 sequence: CASSLGVAGGVETQYF. CDR3 bases: TGTGCCAGCAGCCTCGGGGTAGCGGGGGGGGTGGAGACCCAGTACTTC. This rearrangement joins TRBV9 to TRBJ2-5, with 11 bases identical to TRBD2. The CDR3 consists of 16 residues. The V gene's germline CDR1 is SGDLS and CDR2 YYNGEE. The V gene end was trimmed by 4 bases and the J gene end by 5 bases; junction bases not matched to a gene: 10.